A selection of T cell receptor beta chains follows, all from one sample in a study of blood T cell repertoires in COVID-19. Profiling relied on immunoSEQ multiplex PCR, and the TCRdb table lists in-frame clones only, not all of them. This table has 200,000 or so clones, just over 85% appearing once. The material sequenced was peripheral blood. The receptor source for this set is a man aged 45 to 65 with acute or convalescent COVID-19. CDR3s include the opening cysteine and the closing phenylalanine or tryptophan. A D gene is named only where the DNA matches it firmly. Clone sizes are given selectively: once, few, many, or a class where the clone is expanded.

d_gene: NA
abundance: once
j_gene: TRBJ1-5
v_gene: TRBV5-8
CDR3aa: CASSLGGGGPNQPQHF
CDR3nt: TGTGCCAGCAGCTTGGGGGGGGGCGGACCGAATCAGCCCCAGCATTTT

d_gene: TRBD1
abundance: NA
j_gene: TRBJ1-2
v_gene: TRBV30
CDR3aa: CAHLDRGLGYGYTF
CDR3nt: TGTGCCCACCTGGACAGGGGGCTCGGCTATGGCTACACCTTC

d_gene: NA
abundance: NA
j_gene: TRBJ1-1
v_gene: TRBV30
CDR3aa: CAWNGGDSVGVNTEAFF
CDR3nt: TGTGCCTGGAACGGAGGGGACTCCGTCGGGGTGAACACTGAAGCTTTCTTT

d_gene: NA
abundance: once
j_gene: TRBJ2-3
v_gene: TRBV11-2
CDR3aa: CASSPIVSTDTQYF
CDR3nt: TGTGCCAGCAGCCCCATAGTGAGCACAGATACGCAGTATTTT

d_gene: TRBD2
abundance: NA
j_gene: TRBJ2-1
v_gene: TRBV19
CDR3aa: CASSMYRAGDPLNEQFF
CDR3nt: TGTGCCAGTAGTATGTATCGAGCGGGGGACCCCCTCAATGAGCAGTTCTTC

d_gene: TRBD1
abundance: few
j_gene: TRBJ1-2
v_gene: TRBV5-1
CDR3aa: CASSFGQGGGYTF
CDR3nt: TGCGCCAGCAGCTTCGGACAGGGAGGTGGCTACACCTTC

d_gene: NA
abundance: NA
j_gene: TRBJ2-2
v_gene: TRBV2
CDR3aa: CASRWALSLPGELFF
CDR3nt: TGTGCCAGCAGATGGGCCCTTTCCTTGCCCGGGGAGCTGTTTTTT

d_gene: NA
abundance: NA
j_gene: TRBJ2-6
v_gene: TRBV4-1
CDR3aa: CASSQARGGANVLTF
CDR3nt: TGCGCCAGCAGCCAAGCCCGAGGTGGGGCCAACGTCCTGACTTTC

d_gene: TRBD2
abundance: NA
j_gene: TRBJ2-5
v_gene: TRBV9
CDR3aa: CASSVGGAYQETQYF
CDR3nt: TGTGCCAGCAGCGTCGGGGGGGCCTACCAAGAGACCCAGTACTTC

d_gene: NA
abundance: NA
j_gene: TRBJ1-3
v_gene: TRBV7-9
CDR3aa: CASSLGVSSGNTIYF
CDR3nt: TGTGCCAGCAGCTTAGGCGTCTCCTCTGGAAACACCATATATTTT

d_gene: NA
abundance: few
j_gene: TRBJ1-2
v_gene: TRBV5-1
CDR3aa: CASSRTREGGVLQAANYGYTF
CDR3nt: TGCGCCAGCAGCAGAACACGGGAGGGAGGGGTGCTCCAGGCCGCTAACTATGGCTACACCTTC

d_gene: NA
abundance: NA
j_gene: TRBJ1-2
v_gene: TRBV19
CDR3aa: CASSAAGDRYGYTF
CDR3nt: TGTGCCAGTAGCGCCGCAGGGGATAGGTATGGCTACACCTTC

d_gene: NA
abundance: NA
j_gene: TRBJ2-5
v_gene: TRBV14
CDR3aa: CASSQVRRWETQYF
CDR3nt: TGTGCCAGCAGCCAAGTACGGAGGTGGGAGACCCAGTACTTC

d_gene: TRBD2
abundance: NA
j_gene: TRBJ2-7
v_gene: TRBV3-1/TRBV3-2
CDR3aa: CASSHSGGNSYEQYF
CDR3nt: TGTGCCAGCAGCCACTCGGGGGGGAATTCCTACGAGCAGTACTTC

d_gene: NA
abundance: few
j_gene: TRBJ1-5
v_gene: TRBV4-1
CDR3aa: CASSQDFHSNQPQHF
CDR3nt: TGCGCCAGCAGCCAAGATTTTCATAGCAATCAGCCCCAGCATTTT

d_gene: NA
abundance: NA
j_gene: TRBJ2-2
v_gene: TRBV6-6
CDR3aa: CASSRAARADTGELFF
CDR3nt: TGTGCCAGCAGTAGGGCCGCAAGAGCGGACACCGGGGAGCTGTTTTTT

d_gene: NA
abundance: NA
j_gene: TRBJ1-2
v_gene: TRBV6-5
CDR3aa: CASSYFSGGYTF
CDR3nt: TGTGCCAGCAGTTACTTTTCCGGTGGCTACACCTTC

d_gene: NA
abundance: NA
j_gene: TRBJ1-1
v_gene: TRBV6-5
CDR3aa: CASSYGRYTEAFF
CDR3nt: TGTGCCAGCAGTTACGGCCGCTACACTGAAGCTTTCTTT

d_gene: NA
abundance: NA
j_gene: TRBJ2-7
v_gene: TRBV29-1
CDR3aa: CSVVVFRGVRGEQYF
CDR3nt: TGCAGCGTTGTAGTATTCCGGGGTGTCAGGGGCGAGCAGTACTTC

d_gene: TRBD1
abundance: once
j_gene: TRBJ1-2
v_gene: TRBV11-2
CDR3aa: CASSLQGNYGYTF
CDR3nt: TGTGCCAGCAGCCTACAGGGGAACTATGGCTACACCTTC

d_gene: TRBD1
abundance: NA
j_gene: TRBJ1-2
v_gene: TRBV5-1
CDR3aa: CASSRGDSGRGNYGYTF
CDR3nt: TGCGCCAGCAGCCGTGGGGACTCGGGCAGGGGGAACTATGGCTACACCTTC

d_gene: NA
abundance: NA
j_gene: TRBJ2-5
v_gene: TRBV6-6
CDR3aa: CASSRPGGGETQYF
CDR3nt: TGTGCCAGCAGCCGCCCCGGGGGTGGGGAGACCCAGTACTTC

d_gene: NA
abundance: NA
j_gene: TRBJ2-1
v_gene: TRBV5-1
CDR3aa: CASRGSLAPHNEQFF
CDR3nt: TGCGCCAGCAGAGGGAGTTTAGCCCCTCACAATGAGCAGTTCTTC

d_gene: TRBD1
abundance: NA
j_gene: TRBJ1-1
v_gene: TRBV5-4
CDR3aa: CASTLRQGGSEAFF
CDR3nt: TGTGCCAGCACCCTTCGACAGGGTGGTTCTGAAGCTTTCTTT

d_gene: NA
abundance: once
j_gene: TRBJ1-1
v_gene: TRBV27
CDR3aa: CASSSQMNTEAFF
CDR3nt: TGTGCCAGCAGTTCCCAGATGAACACTGAAGCTTTCTTT

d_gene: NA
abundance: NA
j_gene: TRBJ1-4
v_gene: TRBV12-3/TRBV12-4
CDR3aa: CASSFRENEKLFF
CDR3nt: TGTGCCAGCAGTTTCCGGGAGAATGAAAAACTGTTTTTT

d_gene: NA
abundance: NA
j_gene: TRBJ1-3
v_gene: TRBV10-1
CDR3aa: CASSSPGQNTIYF
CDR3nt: TGCGCCAGCAGCAGTCCTGGACAAAACACCATATATTTT

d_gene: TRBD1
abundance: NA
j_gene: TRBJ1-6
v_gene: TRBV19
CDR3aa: CASSTTGDNSPLHF
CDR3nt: TGTGCCAGTAGTACGACAGGGGACAATTCACCCCTCCACTTT

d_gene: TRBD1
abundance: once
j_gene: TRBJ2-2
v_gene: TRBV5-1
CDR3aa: CASSIGTGITGELFF
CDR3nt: TGCGCCAGCAGCATCGGGACAGGGATCACCGGGGAGCTGTTTTTT

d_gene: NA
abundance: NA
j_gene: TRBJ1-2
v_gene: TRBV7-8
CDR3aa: CASSIDPVNYGYTF
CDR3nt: TGTGCCAGCAGCATAGACCCAGTAAACTATGGCTACACCTTC

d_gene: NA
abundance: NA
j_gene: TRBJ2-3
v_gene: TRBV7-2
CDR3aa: CASTTTQVPTDTQYF
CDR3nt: TGTGCCAGCACCACCACCCAGGTACCCACAGATACGCAGTATTTT

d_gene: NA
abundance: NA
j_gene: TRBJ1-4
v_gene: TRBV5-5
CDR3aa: CASSLAGLNPNEKLFF
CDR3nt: TGTGCCAGCAGCTTAGCGGGGCTGAACCCTAATGAAAAACTGTTTTTT